The clone carrying this T cell receptor (beta chain) was observed a single time. The antigen remains undetermined. The data were taken from a study of metastatic and nonmetastatic thyroid tumors. In the study overall: Where malignant and benign thyroid patients were concerned, repertoires were compared across blood and tumor or nodule tissue.

Until they underwent thyroid surgery, no patient had received any treatment. The germline gives CDR1 KGHSH, CDR2 LQKENI. This CDR3 contains 14 residues. V gave up 5 bases and J gave up 2 bases, with 12 bases separating them. The study, taken as a whole, reports: In blood and tumor, TCR beta diversity was reportedly significantly higher in malignant thyroid tumors than in benign nodules.

In the original workflow: A classifier for distant metastasis in papillary thyroid cancer was constructed using CDR3 differences observed across clinicopathological groups. TCRdb called clones again from the PCR reads with MiXCR. The V and J calls here are based on TCRdb, not the publication. The repertoire holds about 40,000 clones, approximately 15% seen once, with approximately 3.8% in the top ten. The material sequenced was blood. The clonotype originates from a female donor with papillary thyroid cancer or a benign thyroid nodule (not recorded which). Some clones in this sample may be carry-over from other donors' samples. The rearrangement links TRBV18 to TRBJ1-1; D is undetermined. The CDR3 sequence is CASSSSSGNTEAFF. In nucleotides, the CDR3 is TGTGCCAGCTCATCTAGTTCAGGAAACACTGAAGCTTTCTTT.